Listed below are T cell receptor beta chains from one sample, sequenced in a study of identical twins. TCRdb re-called the 5' RACE reads through MiXCR, storing one row per CDR3 protein. The table includes about 890,000 distinct CDR3 sequences, around an eighth detected once. The same sample was also studied in work on yellow fever vaccine responses in identical twins.

The source material was PBMCs. The source of these receptors is a woman under 30 in good health. Both conserved end residues are part of each CDR3. Fields, in order: CDR3 protein, CDR3 DNA, D gene, J gene, V gene, clone size. D genes are given only for firm matches. Not all rows give a size; the values are once, few, many and, for expanded clones, a class.

CSARPWGARGQETQYF TGCAGTGCTAGGCCCTGGGGGGCAAGGGGACAAGAGACCCAGTACTTC - TRBJ2-5 TRBV20-1 -
CASSRDRHPYEQYF TGTGCCAGCAGCCGGGACAGACACCCCTACGAGCAGTACTTC TRBD1 TRBJ2-7 TRBV7-8 few
CASNNRGENQPQHF TGTGCCAGCAACAACAGGGGGGAGAATCAGCCCCAGCATTTT TRBD1 TRBJ1-5 TRBV6-2/TRBV6-3 -
CASFRGGGIQETQYF TGCGCCAGCTTCAGGGGCGGGGGGATCCAAGAGACCCAGTACTTC TRBD2 TRBJ2-5 TRBV5-1 few
CASSLETYEQYF TGTGCCAGCAGCTTGGAGACCTACGAGCAGTACTTC - TRBJ2-7 TRBV7-9 -
CASSPGKGYEQYF TGTGCCAGCAGTCCAGGGAAGGGCTACGAGCAGTACTTC - TRBJ2-7 TRBV6-1 -
CASSGRYGYTF TGTGCCAGCTCCGGGCGGTATGGCTACACCTTC - TRBJ1-2 TRBV18 many
CASSLGDGTYEQYF TGTGCCAGCAGCTTAGGAGACGGGACCTACGAGCAGTACTTC - TRBJ2-7 TRBV7-6 few
CASEAGDTQYF TGCGCCTCCGAGGCAGGAGATACGCAGTATTTT - TRBJ2-3 TRBV10-1 -
CASSKALCREQETQYF TGTGCCAGCAGCAAAGCGCTTTGTAGGGAACAAGAGACCCAGTACTTC - TRBJ2-5 TRBV21-1 -
CASSSVTSGSYEQYF TGTGCCAGCAGTTCCGTGACTAGCGGCTCCTACGAGCAGTACTTC TRBD2 TRBJ2-7 TRBV6-5 few
CSVLIQDSGNTIYF TGCAGCGTCCTAATACAGGATTCAGGAAACACCATATATTTT - TRBJ1-3 TRBV29-1 few
CSAEPGLRSDTQYF TGCAGTGCGGAACCGGGACTAAGGTCGGATACGCAGTATTTT TRBD2 TRBJ2-3 TRBV20-1 few
CSATALENTDTQYF TGCAGTGCTACTGCTCTCGAAAACACAGATACGCAGTATTTT - TRBJ2-3 TRBV20-1 few
CASSQVGSGSYEQYF TGTGCCAGCAGCCAAGTCGGTAGCGGATCCTACGAGCAGTACTTC - TRBJ2-7 TRBV3-1 few
CASSRRVRGNQPQHF TGCGCCAGCAGTCGACGGGTACGCGGCAATCAGCCCCAGCATTTT - TRBJ1-5 TRBV10-1 -
CASSPPGPGETQYF TGTGCCAGCTCACCACCGGGTCCAGGAGAGACCCAGTACTTC - TRBJ2-5 TRBV18 -
CASSYSPQGGELFF TGTGCCAGCAGCTACTCCCCACAGGGCGGGGAGCTGTTTTTT - TRBJ2-2 TRBV7-9 -
CASSGDAYGYTF TGCGCCAGCAGCGGTGATGCTTATGGCTACACCTTC - TRBJ1-2 TRBV4-1 many
CASSLVGRGTGELFF TGTGCCAGCAGTTTGGTCGGGAGAGGGACCGGGGAGCTGTTTTTT - TRBJ2-2 TRBV27 many
CASSQDALAGVPYNEQFF TGTGCCAGCAGCCAAGATGCCCTAGCGGGAGTACCGTACAATGAGCAGTTCTTC TRBD2 TRBJ2-1 TRBV3-1 few
CSVEDADSRRGFF TGCAGCGTTGAAGATGCAGACAGCCGAAGGGGGTTCTTC - TRBJ2-1 TRBV29-1 many
CASSVGSTETQYF TGTGCCAGCAGCGTAGGCTCAACGGAGACCCAGTACTTC - TRBJ2-5 TRBV9 -
CSARLIPGVYLNTGELFF TGCAGTGCTAGACTCATCCCCGGGGTCTACTTGAACACCGGGGAGCTGTTTTTT - TRBJ2-2 TRBV20-1 -
CASSPVGGSTEAFF TGTGCCAGCAGCCCGGTGGGGGGGTCCACTGAAGCTTTCTTT - TRBJ1-1 TRBV3-1 -